This T cell receptor beta chain came from a study of blood T cell repertoires in COVID-19. Study as a whole: T cells, B-cell-depleted T cells, or PBMCs provided the cDNA or gDNA that served as material.

In the original processing: By means of reference gene primer amplification, nucleated cell counts were estimated. Data came from immunoSEQ multiplex PCR; TCRdb stores just in-frame clones and leaves some out. The DNA was the basis for D and trimming; V, J and clone size are from that table. The sample has some 16,000 clones, under 90% seen once. Germline V gene data show CDR1 as SGHAT and CDR2 as FQNNGV. The CDR3 has 15 amino acids. Trimming stripped 0 bases from V and 3 bases from J, with 12 bases between. The sequencing sample was made of peripheral blood. This sequence originates from a human donor in a cohort sampled during active COVID-19. The V gene is TRBV11-2, the J gene TRBJ2-7; D uncertain. The chain's CDR3 is CASSLERIPFYEQYF. The CDR3 coding sequence is TGTGCCAGCAGCTTAGAGAGGATCCCCTTCTACGAGCAGTACTTC.